Given below is one T cell receptor (beta chain) in context. Original processing methods: Amplified reference gene primers provided the basis for estimating nucleated cell counts. TCRdb's table, derived via immunoSEQ multiplex PCR, lists solely in-frame clones and lacks some. V and J calls and clone size are those listed in that table; D and trimming were worked out from the DNA. This sample yields 130,000 to 150,000 clones, of which 75% to 90% are seen a single time; around 6.5% belongs to the top ten. Germline V lookup: CDR1 SGHKS, CDR2 YYEKEE (reference sequence). This CDR3 comprises 14 residues. The V end lost 3 bases, the J end lost 0 bases, and 10 bases lay between the germline ends. The entry originates in a study of blood T cell repertoires in COVID-19. At the level of the study: Italy, Spain and the United States were the sources of the convalescent and acute COVID-19 samples. PBMCs, B-cell-depleted T cells, or T cells were the source of the cDNA or gDNA that made up the material.

V is TRBV5-5 and J is TRBJ2-7; perhaps TRBD1 as D (6 bases). Input material: peripheral blood. The TCR originated in an elderly man with acute or convalescent COVID-19. CDR3 nucleotide sequence: TGTGCCAGCAGCTGGGGACACCGCTCCTACGAGCAGTACTTC. Translated, it gives CASSWGHRSYEQYF.